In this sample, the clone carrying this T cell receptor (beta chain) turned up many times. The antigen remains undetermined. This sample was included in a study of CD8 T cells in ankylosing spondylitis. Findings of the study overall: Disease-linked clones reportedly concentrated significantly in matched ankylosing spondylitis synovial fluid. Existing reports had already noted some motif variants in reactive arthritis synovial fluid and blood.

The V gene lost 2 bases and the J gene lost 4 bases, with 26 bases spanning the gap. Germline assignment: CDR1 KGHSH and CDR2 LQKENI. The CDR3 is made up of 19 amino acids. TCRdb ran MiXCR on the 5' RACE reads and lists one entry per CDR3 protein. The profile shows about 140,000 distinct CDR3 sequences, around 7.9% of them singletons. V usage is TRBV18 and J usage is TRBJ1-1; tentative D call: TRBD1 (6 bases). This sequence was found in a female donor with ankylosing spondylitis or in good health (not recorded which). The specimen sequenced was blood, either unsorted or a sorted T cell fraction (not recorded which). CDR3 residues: CASSPAGGGLSPSSTEAFF. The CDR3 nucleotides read TGTGCCAGCTCACCAGCCGGGGGCGGCCTCAGCCCCTCGAGCACTGAAGCTTTCTTT.